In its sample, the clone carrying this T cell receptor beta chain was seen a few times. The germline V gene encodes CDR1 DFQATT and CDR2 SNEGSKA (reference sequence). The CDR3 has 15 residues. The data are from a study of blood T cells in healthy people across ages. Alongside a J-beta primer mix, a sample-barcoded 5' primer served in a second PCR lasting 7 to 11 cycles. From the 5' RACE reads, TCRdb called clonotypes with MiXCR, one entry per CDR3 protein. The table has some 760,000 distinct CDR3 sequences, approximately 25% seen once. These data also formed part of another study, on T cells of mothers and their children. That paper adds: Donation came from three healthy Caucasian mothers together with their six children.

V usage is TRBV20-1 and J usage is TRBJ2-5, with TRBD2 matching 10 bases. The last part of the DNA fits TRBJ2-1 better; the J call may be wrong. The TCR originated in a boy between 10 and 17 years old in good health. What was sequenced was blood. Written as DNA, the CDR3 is TGCAGTGCTAGACCTAGCGGGGGCCTTTACAATGAGCAGTTCTTC. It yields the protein CSARPSGGLYNEQFF.